This T cell receptor (beta chain) was recovered during a study of shared clonotypes between healthy human individuals. Notes on the study in general: Between a few donors, naive CD4 clonotypes were shared at a level of approximately 5%. Donor scarcity curtailed the genetic and exposure-history diversity represented herein. Rarefaction demonstrated incomplete sorted-subset sequencing despite large depth.

In its sample, this clone was seen a few times. Its specificity is not known. Germline V lookup: CDR1 SGHTA, CDR2 FQGNSA. J lost 1 base, V lost 5 bases, and 8 bases had no gene match. This CDR3 has 16 residues. TCRdb's table, derived via immunoSEQ multiplex PCR, lists solely in-frame clones and lacks some. The sample has hundreds of thousands of clones; 73% are singletons. This receptor was obtained from a woman in her 30s in good health. V gene TRBV7-2 combines with J gene TRBJ1-2; 9 bases align to TRBD1. Material: memory CD4+ T cells sorted from blood. Noted subset: CD45RA-negative fraction. This CDR3 is CASSTRGTGFNYGYTF. The CDR3 coding sequence is TGTGCCAGCAGCACTAGGGGGACAGGGTTTAACTATGGCTACACCTTC.